Each of the 24 T cell receptor beta chains below was sequenced from the same sample in a study of control samples from healthy donors and cancer patients. This table comes from immunoSEQ multiplex PCR, and its TCRdb copy is limited to in-frame clones, with some not included. The table includes 170,000 or so clones, approximately 94% detected once. Sequencing was carried out using blood. Receptor source: a woman under 30 in good health.

The rearrangement links TRBV2 to TRBJ1-2; the match to TRBD1 covers 8 bases. The J segment lost 3 bases and the V segment lost 7 bases, leaving 10 bases of the junction unmatched. The CDR3 extends over 15 amino acids. Germline-derived CDR1 and CDR2 are SNHLY and FYNNEI. The CDR3 loop reads CASIATGVYDYGYTF. The CDR3 DNA sequence: TGTGCCAGCATAGCGACAGGGGTCTATGACTATGGCTACACCTTC.

This chain links TRBV6-2 or TRBV6-3 with TRBJ2-2; D ambiguous. The CDR3 is made up of 15 amino acids. Germline V gene lookup returns CDR1 MNHEY and CDR2 SVGEGT. V gave up 3 bases and J gave up 2 bases, with 10 bases separating them. CDR3 nucleotide sequence: TGTGCCAGCAGTTATTCGGCTAGAAACACCGGGGAGCTGTTTTTT. Protein product: CASSYSARNTGELFF.

The J gene is TRBJ2-7, the V gene TRBV11-2, with D possibly TRBD1 on 6 matching bases. This CDR3 spans 18 amino acids. Germline CDR1 reads SGHAT; CDR2 reads FQNNGV. Trimming stripped 5 bases from V and 2 bases from J, with 25 bases between. CDR3 loop: CASSPIARTERVTYEQYF. The DNA of the CDR3 is TGTGCCAGCAGCCCCATTGCCAGGACAGAGAGGGTTACCTACGAGCAGTACTTC.

The chain links TRBV29-1 to TRBJ2-7; D is possibly TRBD2 (7 bases). V was pared by 6 bases and J by 2 bases, with 17 bases between. The CDR3 is made up of 14 amino acids. Germline CDR1 and CDR2: SQVTM and ANQGSEA. CDR3 DNA sequence: TGCAGCGTCGTCGAGGGGGGGCAAGCCTACGAGCAGTACTTC. It specifies CSVVEGGQAYEQYF.

The rearrangement joins TRBV5-1 to TRBJ2-1; a weak D match, TRBD1 (6 bases). The germline V gene has CDR1 SGHRS and CDR2 YFSETQ. V was clipped by 5 bases and J by 4 bases, with 13 bases between them. This CDR3 is built from 14 residues. For the CDR3, the DNA is TGCGCCAGCAGGGGGACAAGGCAATACAATGAGCAGTTCTTC. Encoded protein: CASRGTRQYNEQFF.

The V and J genes are TRBV12-3 or TRBV12-4 and TRBJ1-1, with D unclear. The V end lost 5 bases, the J end lost 4 bases, and 11 bases lay between the germline ends. This CDR3 has 13 residues. CDR3 sequence reads: CASSDPDTTEAFF. The CDR3 coding sequence is TGTGCCAGCAGTGATCCTGACACCACTGAAGCTTTCTTT.

The chain links TRBV5-1 to TRBJ1-2; weak D call: TRBD1 (5 bases). There are 12 residues in the CDR3. V was cut by 1 base and J by 7 bases, with 8 bases left in between. Germline lookup yields CDR1 SGHRS and CDR2 YFSETQ. The CDR3 DNA is TGCGCCAGCAGCTTGTCAGGGCTTGGCTACACCTTC. Translation: CASSLSGLGYTF.

V gene TRBV7-3 combines with J gene TRBJ2-1; possibly TRBD1 or TRBD2 for D (6 bases each). The CDR3 consists of 13 residues. V was pared by 1 base and J by 7 bases, with 8 bases between. Germline V gene sequence: CDR1 SGHTA, CDR2 FQGTGA. Here the CDR3 DNA reads TGTGCCAGCAGCTTAAAAGGGGGGAATGAGCAGTTCTTC. Translated, it gives CASSLKGGNEQFF.

The chain is built from TRBV11-3 and TRBJ1-4; perhaps TRBD1 as D (6 bases). The CDR3 sequence is 14 residues long. With 5 bases removed from V and 7 bases from J, the gap between germline ends came to 14 bases. From germline, CDR1 is SGHNT and CDR2 YENEEA. The CDR3 sequence: CASSPGVGGEKLFF. Written as DNA, the CDR3 is TGTGCCAGCAGCCCAGGGGTTGGGGGTGAAAAACTGTTTTTT.

Turning to this clone: Other nucleotide sequences from this sample produce the same CDR3. This chain links TRBV10-3 with TRBJ1-1, with D perhaps matching TRBD1 (5 bases). V was trimmed by 3 bases and J by 1 base, leaving 6 bases between them. Germline V gene sequence: CDR1 ENHRY, CDR2 SYGVKD. The CDR3 is 13 residues long. CDR3 DNA sequence: TGTGCCATCAGTGAAGACAGGAACACTGAAGCTTTCTTT. It codes for CAISEDRNTEAFF.

V gene TRBV5-6 combines with J gene TRBJ2-7, with D maybe TRBD2 (5 bases). Germline V gives CDR1 SGHDT, CDR2 YYEEEE. V was trimmed by 3 bases and J by 2 bases, leaving 6 bases between them. The CDR3 contains 12 residues. The CDR3 coding sequence is TGTGCCAGCAGCTCCGGGACCTACGAGCAGTACTTC. Its translation: CASSSGTYEQYF.

V usage is TRBV6-6 and J usage is TRBJ1-5; 10 bases are a match to TRBD1. Germline loops: CDR1 MNHNY, CDR2 SVGAGI (reference sequence). There are 16 residues in the CDR3. V trimming: 1 base; J trimming: 6 bases; junction bases outside the gene matches: 6. CDR3 residues: CASSYFGTGAFQPQHF. As DNA, the CDR3 is TGTGCCAGCAGTTACTTCGGGACAGGGGCGTTTCAGCCCCAGCATTTT.

This clone was seen a handful of times. The chain uses TRBV11-3 and TRBJ2-3, with TRBD2 matching 11 bases. V was pared by 5 bases and J by 3 bases, with 4 bases of the junction left unmatched. This CDR3 spans 15 amino acids. The V gene's germline CDR1 is SGHNT and CDR2 YENEEA. In DNA form, the CDR3 reads TGTGCCAGCAGCCCCACTAGCGGGGGAACAGATACGCAGTATTTT. This gives the protein CASSPTSGGTDTQYF.

The V call is TRBV5-1, the J call TRBJ1-1, with 9 bases aligning to TRBD1. Germline trimming cut 0 bases from V and 5 bases from J; bases unmatched to any gene: 5. From germline, CDR1 is SGHRS and CDR2 YFSETQ. This CDR3 spans 15 amino acids. The CDR3 DNA sequence: TGCGCCAGCAGCTTGGCGGGACAGGGAGGGACTGAAGCTTTCTTT. As protein: CASSLAGQGGTEAFF.

The chain employs TRBV15 and TRBJ1-4; D possibly corresponds to TRBD1 (6 bases). Germline CDR1 and CDR2: LNHNV and YYDKDF (reference sequence). This CDR3 contains 16 residues. V lost 0 bases and J lost 7, with 15 bases in between. CDR3 protein: CATSRDRAGVGEKLFF. In DNA, the CDR3 is TGTGCCACCAGCAGAGATAGGGCAGGGGTCGGTGAAAAACTGTTTTTT.

CDR3 sequence reads: CASTRAIAGANVLTF. Written as DNA, the CDR3 is TGTGCCAGCACCAGGGCAATAGCTGGGGCCAACGTCCTGACTTTC. This sequence joins TRBV6-5 and TRBJ2-6; D is perhaps TRBD1 (5 bases). Germline V lookup: CDR1 MNHEY, CDR2 SVGAGI. The CDR3 sequence is 15 residues long. V was trimmed by 7 bases and J by 2 bases, leaving 12 bases between them.

The V and J genes are TRBV5-1 and TRBJ1-5, with D uncertain. The CDR3 is 13 amino acids. CDR1 and CDR2 from the germline V gene are SGHRS and YFSETQ. The germline V and J ends were trimmed by 5 bases and 5 bases, with 11 bases remaining between them. CDR3: CASRLTADQPQHF. The CDR3 DNA follows: TGCGCCAGCAGATTAACAGCCGATCAGCCCCAGCATTTT.

This clone was detected once. J is TRBJ2-3 and V is TRBV7-2, with 7 bases aligning to TRBD2. V lost 5 bases to trimming and J lost 2 bases; unmatched junction nucleotides: 19. From germline, CDR1 is SGHTA and CDR2 FQGNSA. CDR3 length equals 19 residues. The CDR3 coding sequence is TGTGCCAGCAGCGCCCGGGACTACCCTCCTTTTGAAAACACAGATACGCAGTATTTT. It codes for CASSARDYPPFENTDTQYF.

The chain carries TRBV15 and TRBJ2-6, with D possibly TRBD2 on 5 matching bases. This CDR3 spans 17 amino acids. Trimming took 1 base from V and 0 from J, leaving 10 bases between them. Germline V lookup: CDR1 LNHNV, CDR2 YYDKDF (reference sequence). CDR3 nucleotide sequence: TGTGCCACCAGCAGAGTAAACGGGAACTCTGGGGCCAACGTCCTGACTTTC. Translation gives CATSRVNGNSGANVLTF.

This chain connects TRBV19 to TRBJ2-3; D call uncertain. V lost 5 bases and J 6 bases, leaving 9 bases between the germline ends. The CDR3 is 12 residues long. In germline, CDR1 is LNHDA, CDR2 SQIVND (reference sequence). The CDR3 bases are TGTGCCAGTAGTCAAATAGGGGATACGCAGTATTTT. This translates into CASSQIGDTQYF.

V is TRBV10-1 and J is TRBJ1-1; no firm D call. CDR3 size: 15 residues. The germline V and J ends were trimmed by 0 bases and 0 bases, with 8 bases remaining between them. Germline CDR1 WNHNN, CDR2 SYGVQD (reference sequence). For the CDR3, the DNA is TGCGCCAGCAGTGAGTCGAACAGCCTGAACACTGAAGCTTTCTTT. Amino acid sequence: CASSESNSLNTEAFF.

The V gene is TRBV7-9, the J gene TRBJ1-2; D call uncertain. The CDR3 totals 13 residues. V was clipped by 4 bases and J by 5 bases, with 11 bases between them. Per the germline V gene, CDR1 is SEHNR and CDR2 is FQNEAQ (reference sequence). The CDR3 DNA follows: TGTGCCAGCAGCTCGTCGGGTTCATATGGCTACACCTTC. Its translation: CASSSSGSYGYTF.

The chain couples TRBV7-2 to TRBJ1-2; 8 bases line up with TRBD1. Trimming took 4 bases from V and 5 from J; bases not matched to a gene: 12. CDR3 length equals 16 residues. Germline V gene data show CDR1 as SGHTA and CDR2 as FQGNSA. The CDR3 DNA follows: TGTGCCAGCAGCTCCCCCGGGGACAGGAGACTTTATGGCTACACCTTC. Translating it yields CASSSPGDRRLYGYTF.

The sample holds one count of this clone. The chain combines TRBV28 with TRBJ1-3; D remains ambiguous. Germline CDR1 MDHEN, CDR2 SYDVKM. With 5 bases removed from V and 0 bases from J, the gap between germline ends came to 11 bases. The CDR3 totals 15 residues. CDR3 amino acids: CASSGSLSSGNTIYF. As DNA, the CDR3 is TGTGCCAGCAGTGGGAGCCTTTCCTCTGGAAACACCATATATTTT.